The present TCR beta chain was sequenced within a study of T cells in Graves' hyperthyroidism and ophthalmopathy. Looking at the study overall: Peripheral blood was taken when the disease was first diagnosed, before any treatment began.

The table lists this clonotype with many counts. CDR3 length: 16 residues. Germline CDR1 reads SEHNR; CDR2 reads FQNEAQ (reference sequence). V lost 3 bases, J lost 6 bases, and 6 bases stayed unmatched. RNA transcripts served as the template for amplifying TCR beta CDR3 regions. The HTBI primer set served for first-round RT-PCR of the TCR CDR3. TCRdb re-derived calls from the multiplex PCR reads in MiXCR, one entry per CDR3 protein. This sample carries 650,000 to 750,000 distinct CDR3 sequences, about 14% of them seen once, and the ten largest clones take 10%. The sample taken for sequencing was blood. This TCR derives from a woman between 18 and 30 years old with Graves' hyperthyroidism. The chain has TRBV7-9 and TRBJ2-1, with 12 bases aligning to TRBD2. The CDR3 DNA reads TGTGCCAGCAGCTTTTCGACTAGCGGGAGCGCCAATGAGCAGTTCTTC. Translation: CASSFSTSGSANEQFF.